This T cell receptor beta chain was documented in a study of shared clonotypes between healthy human individuals. Turning to the study itself: Donors had three CD4 naive, three CD4 memory, two CD8 naive and one CD8 memory plate apiece. Study results and caveats: Sharing of clonotypes among donors was expected to vary with sequencing depth. Blood alone was sampled, and tissue repertoires likely differ.

Germline V gene sequence: CDR1 SNHLY, CDR2 FYNNEI. CDR3 length: 13 amino acids. The V end lost 3 bases, the J end lost 4 bases, and 9 bases lay between the germline ends. As to this clone: Its antigen is undetermined.

The method was immunoSEQ multiplex PCR; TCRdb's version includes in-frame clones alone and lacks a portion of them. The data contain hundreds of thousands of clones, less than 85% of them singletons. The donors were all Caucasian adults (living in Nashville, Tennessee). The chain links TRBV2 to TRBJ1-2, with D perhaps TRBD1 (6 bases). Sequencing input: memory CD4+ T cells sorted from blood. Subset here: CD45RA-negative fraction. This receptor was taken from a woman aged 25 to 45 in good health. The CDR3 DNA is TGTGCCAGCAGTGAGGCCAGGGGCTATGGCTACACCTTC. Translating gives CASSEARGYGYTF.